These 9 T cell receptor beta chains came from one sample sequenced in a study of cytomegalovirus exposure and HLA in healthy donors. In the PCR, 60 Vbeta and 13 Jbeta primers were used. Here immunoSEQ multiplex PCR was the method, and the copy in TCRdb shows in-frame clones only, minus some. The sample carries about 160,000 clones, 84% recorded once. Sequenced input: PBMCs. The receptors originated from a man aged 18 to 30 in good health and CMV-seronegative.

The chain employs TRBV7-8 and TRBJ1-3; TRBD1 might be the D (6 bases). V was pared by 5 bases and J by 2 bases, with 16 bases between. Germline lookup yields CDR1 SGHVS and CDR2 FQNEAQ. CDR3 length: 16 residues. The CDR3 protein is CASSPIRTATGNTIYF. CDR3 nucleotide sequence: TGTGCCAGCAGCCCGATAAGGACAGCAACTGGAAACACCATATATTTT.

This clone has just a few counts. CDR3 amino acids: CSVDQSGEPGNTQYF. In DNA form, the CDR3 reads TGCAGCGTTGACCAGAGCGGGGAACCGGGTAATACGCAGTATTTT. J is TRBJ2-3 and V is TRBV29-1; 7 positions match TRBD2. The CDR3 covers 15 residues. Germline values: CDR1 SQVTM, CDR2 ANQGSEA. V was pared by 3 bases and J by 7 bases, with 13 bases of the junction left unmatched.

The chain carries TRBV5-8 and TRBJ2-7; D may be TRBD1 (6 bases). The CDR3 extends over 13 amino acids. Germline CDR1 SGHTS, CDR2 YDEGEE. Trimming pared 0 bases from V and 6 bases from J, leaving 10 bases between. CDR3 protein: CASSLGTVREQYF. DNA of the CDR3: TGTGCCAGCAGCTTGGGGACAGTACGCGAGCAGTACTTC.

The chain links TRBV6-1 to TRBJ1-6; 8 nucleotides match TRBD1. V lost 7 bases to trimming and J lost 7 bases; unmatched junction nucleotides: 6. Looked up from germline, CDR1 is MNHNS and CDR2 is SASEGT. The CDR3 runs 14 residues. The CDR3 DNA reads TGTGCCAGCAAGTCTCACAGGGGGAATTCACCCCTCCACTTT. This encodes CASKSHRGNSPLHF.

This clone was recorded a few times. This sequence joins TRBV28 and TRBJ2-7; 16 bases map to TRBD2. The CDR3 covers 18 residues. CDR1 is MDHEN, CDR2 SYDVKM, per germline. V trimming: 2 bases; J trimming: 2 bases; junction bases outside the gene matches: 6. Here the CDR3 reads CASSLRGTSGRGPYEQYF. The CDR3 nucleotides read TGTGCCAGCAGTTTAAGAGGGACTAGCGGGAGGGGACCCTACGAGCAGTACTTC. Full variable domain (missing parts from reference TRBV28 and TRBJ2-7): DVKVTQSSRYLVKRTGEKVFLECVQDMDHENMFWYRQDPGLGLRLIYFSYDVKMKEKGDIPEGYSVSREKKERFSLILESASTNQTSMYLCASSLRGTSGRGPYEQYFGPGTRLTVT.

This rearrangement joins TRBV4-1 to TRBJ1-1; D ambiguous. Germline V lookup: CDR1 MGHRA, CDR2 YSYEKL. This CDR3 spans 16 amino acids. The V end was cut by 0 bases, the J end by 1 base, with 12 bases between. The CDR3 region is CASSQDPRSENTEAFF. The CDR3 DNA reads TGCGCCAGCAGCCAAGACCCACGGTCTGAGAACACTGAAGCTTTCTTT.

The chain combines TRBV27 with TRBJ2-1; 9 nucleotides align to TRBD1. Trimming removed 5 bases from V and 3 bases from J; junction bases left unmatched: 5. The CDR3 is made up of 15 amino acids. Germline CDR1 MNHEY, CDR2 SMNVEV (reference sequence). CDR3 sequence reads: CASSTTGGVYNEQFF. The CDR3 region has the DNA TGTGCCAGCAGTACAACAGGGGGCGTCTACAATGAGCAGTTCTTC.

This chain connects TRBV6-6 to TRBJ1-2; D is unresolved. Trimming removed 4 bases at V and 7 bases at J, with 10 bases between. The CDR3 has 12 residues. The germline V gene encodes CDR1 MNHNY and CDR2 SVGAGI (reference sequence). The CDR3 DNA is TGTGCCAGCAGTTTAAGTAGTGGTGGCTACACCTTC. It codes for CASSLSSGGYTF.

The chain uses TRBV9 and TRBJ1-2; D not certain. This CDR3 comprises 14 residues. V gave up 3 bases and J gave up 5 bases, with 14 bases separating them. From germline, CDR1 is SGDLS and CDR2 YYNGEE. The CDR3 DNA reads as TGTGCCAGCAGCGCCGACCCGACGGGATATGGCTACACCTTC. Encoded protein: CASSADPTGYGYTF.